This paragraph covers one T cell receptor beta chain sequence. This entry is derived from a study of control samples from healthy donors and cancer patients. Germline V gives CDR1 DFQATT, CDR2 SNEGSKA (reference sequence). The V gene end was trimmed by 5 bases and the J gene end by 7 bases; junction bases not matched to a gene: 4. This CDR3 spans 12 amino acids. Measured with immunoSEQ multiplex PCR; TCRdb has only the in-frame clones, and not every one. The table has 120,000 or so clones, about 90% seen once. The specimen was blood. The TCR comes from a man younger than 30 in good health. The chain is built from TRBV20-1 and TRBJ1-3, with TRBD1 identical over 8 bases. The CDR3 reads CSARGQGNTIYF. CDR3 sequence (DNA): TGCAGTGCTCGTGGACAGGGCAACACCATATATTTT.